This TCR beta chain was sequenced for a study of blood T cells in healthy people across ages. Then a second PCR, running roughly 7 to 11 cycles, was carried out with a sample-barcoded 5' primer and a J-beta primer mix. All cDNA molecules were each tagged by a template-switch adaptor with 12 random nucleotides. TCRdb re-analysed the 5' RACE reads in MiXCR, keeping a single row per CDR3 protein. The top ten clones hold approximately 41% of a sample with around 800,000 distinct CDR3 sequences, approximately 55% of them seen once. Germline CDR1 is DFQATT and CDR2 is SNEGSKA (reference sequence). The CDR3 totals 16 residues. V dropped 3 bases and J dropped 0 bases, with 15 bases sitting between them.

The sample taken for sequencing was blood. This TCR was recovered from a man older than 75 in good health. The chain employs TRBV20-1 and TRBJ2-4; D uncertain. The CDR3: CSASGNMALAKNIQYF. The CDR3 coding sequence is TGCAGTGCTAGTGGGAACATGGCGCTAGCCAAAAACATTCAGTACTTC.